Each of the 20 T cell receptor beta chains below was sequenced from the same sample in a study of T cells expressing NK-cell markers. TCRdb derives one entry per CDR3 protein from the 5' RACE reads, leaving out DNA. The ten top clones account for less than 20%, within a sample of under 200,000 distinct CDR3 sequences. The specimen was blood T cells: a sorted CD56 or NKG2C T cell subset, CD4+ or CD8+ T cells, or bulk PBMC T cells (not recorded which). The origin of the receptors is a woman aged 18 to 75 in good health.

The chain links TRBV12-3 or TRBV12-4 to TRBJ1-1. The CDR3 sequence is 12 residues long. CDR3 amino acids: CASSPYSLGAFF.

The chain is built from TRBV7-8 and TRBJ1-2. Per germline, CDR1 SGHVS and CDR2 FQNEAQ. CDR3 length equals 14 residues. The CDR3 sequence: CASSLGTTNYGYTF.

The chain has TRBV4-1 and TRBJ2-2; no DNA is available, so the TRBD2 call from TCRdb remains unchecked. The germline gives CDR1 MGHRA, CDR2 YSYEKL. This CDR3 comprises 17 residues. The CDR3 protein is CASSQDPLAGGPGELFF.

The rearrangement joins TRBV6-1 to TRBJ1-2; TCRdb returns TRBD1, unconfirmable since there is no DNA. CDR1 and CDR2 (germline): MNHNS, SASEGT. The CDR3 has 13 amino acids. The CDR3 sequence: CASSQPGGFGYTF.

The chain links TRBV4-1 to TRBJ2-7. CDR1 and CDR2 (germline): MGHRA, YSYEKL. The CDR3 is made up of 14 amino acids. This CDR3 reads CASSPQGRLYEQYF.

V is TRBV12-3 or TRBV12-4 and J is TRBJ1-2; TCRdb reports TRBD1, a call that lacks DNA to check it against. This CDR3 is built from 15 residues. The CDR3 sequence: CASSLGTGGGYGYTF.

The chain joins TRBV2 to TRBJ2-1; the TRBD2 assignment by TCRdb is unverifiable without DNA. The length of the CDR3 is 16 residues. Germline CDR1 and CDR2: SNHLY and FYNNEI. The CDR3 here is CASSEGGTSGGNEQFF.

The J gene is TRBJ2-5, the V gene TRBV5-5; TCRdb picks TRBD1, but there is no DNA to check that call. The CDR3 covers 14 residues. Looked up from germline, CDR1 is SGHKS and CDR2 is YYEKEE (reference sequence). The CDR3 loop is CASSFPGPQKTQYF. Looking up the rest from reference TRBV5-5 and TRBJ2-5 gives the full variable domain: DAGVTQSPTHLIKTRGQQVTLRCSPISGHKSVSWYQQVLGQGPQFIFQYYEKEERGRGNFPDRFSARQFPNYSSELNVNALLLGDSALYLCASSFPGPQKTQYFGPGTRLLVL.

The V and J genes are TRBV7-3 and TRBJ1-1; the D call from TCRdb, TRBD1, cannot be confirmed without DNA. CDR1 SGHTA and CDR2 FQGTGA come from the germline V gene. This CDR3 region has 14 residues. The CDR3: CASSSAQGGTEAFF.

J is TRBJ2-3 and V is TRBV7-7. The CDR3 contains 14 residues. Germline-derived CDR1 and CDR2 are SSHAT and FNYEAQ (reference sequence). The CDR3: CASSVGLFTDTQYF.

V usage is TRBV5-1 and J usage is TRBJ1-6. Germline CDR1 reads SGHRS; CDR2 reads YFSETQ. The CDR3 totals 15 residues. Here the CDR3 reads CASRPAGGDSSPLHF.

The rearrangement joins TRBV21-1 to TRBJ2-7; TCRdb indicates TRBD1, and absent DNA this call remains unverified. TRBV21-1 represents a pseudogene. The CDR3 consists of 18 residues. CDR3 residues: CASSKAKRGDSLSYEQYF.

V and J are TRBV20-1 and TRBJ2-7. CDR3 size: 13 residues. Germline values: CDR1 DFQATT, CDR2 SNEGSKA (reference sequence). This chain's CDR3 is CSARVRYGYEQYF.

The chain recombines TRBV30 with TRBJ2-7; TCRdb picks TRBD1, but there is no DNA to check that call. The CDR3 is 12 residues long. Germline V lookup: CDR1 GTSNPN, CDR2 SVGIG (reference sequence). CDR3 in amino acids: CAWSLTGYEQYF.

The chain carries TRBV2 and TRBJ2-3; TCRdb's D call, TRBD2, is unchecked because there is no DNA. Per the germline V gene, CDR1 is SNHLY and CDR2 is FYNNEI. This CDR3 has 18 amino acids. The CDR3 loop is CASSQLVGTSGGGDTQYF.

The chain uses TRBV7-3 and TRBJ2-1; TCRdb calls TRBD2, which cannot be checked without DNA. CDR3 length: 15 amino acids. Germline lookup yields CDR1 SGHTA and CDR2 FQGTGA. CDR3 loop: CASSVTGTSASEQFF.

This chain links TRBV4-2 with TRBJ1-1. The CDR3 consists of 16 residues. Per germline, CDR1 LGHNA and CDR2 YNFKEQ. The CDR3 sequence: CASSQERDAGRSGAFF.

CDR3 residues: CASRTGLASTDTQYF. This sequence joins TRBV2 and TRBJ2-3; the TCRdb call, TRBD2, lacks DNA for checking. The CDR3 consists of 15 residues. In germline, CDR1 is SNHLY, CDR2 FYNNEI.

The chain combines TRBV20-1 with TRBJ2-2; TCRdb's D call, TRBD2, is unchecked because there is no DNA. This CDR3 is 16 amino acids long. The V gene's germline CDR1 is DFQATT and CDR2 SNEGSKA (reference sequence). CDR3 loop: CSAKPPGGVVTGELFF.

The chain links TRBV5-1 to TRBJ2-7; the TCRdb call, TRBD2, lacks DNA for checking. Germline-derived CDR1 and CDR2 are SGHRS and YFSETQ. The length of the CDR3 is 15 residues. Here the CDR3 reads CASSFVAGGPEEQYF.